This TCR beta chain stems from a study of shared clonotypes between healthy human individuals. The method was immunoSEQ multiplex PCR; TCRdb's version includes in-frame clones alone and lacks a portion of them. The sample comprises about 490,000 clones, 81% of which are singletons, and about 12% rests with the top ten. As concerns this clone: Its cognate antigen is unknown. This likely traces to a read error, being one base from a far larger clone.

Study-wide results and limits: Clonotype sharing among the donors was expected to vary with sequencing depth.

The donors were adults (healthy and HIV-negative) with no recent acute infections or vaccinations. This sequence was found in a woman between 40 and 55 years old in good health. Some clones in this sample may be carry-over from other donors' samples. Input material: PBMCs.

The CDR3 spells CASGQERQGANYGYTF. For the CDR3, the DNA is TGCGCCAGCGGCCAAGAAAGACAGGGGGCGAACTATGGCTACACCTTC. The V call is TRBV4-3, the J call TRBJ1-2, with TRBD1 matching over 10 bases. The CDR3 is 16 amino acids. CDR1 and CDR2 from the germline V gene are LGHNA and YSLEER.